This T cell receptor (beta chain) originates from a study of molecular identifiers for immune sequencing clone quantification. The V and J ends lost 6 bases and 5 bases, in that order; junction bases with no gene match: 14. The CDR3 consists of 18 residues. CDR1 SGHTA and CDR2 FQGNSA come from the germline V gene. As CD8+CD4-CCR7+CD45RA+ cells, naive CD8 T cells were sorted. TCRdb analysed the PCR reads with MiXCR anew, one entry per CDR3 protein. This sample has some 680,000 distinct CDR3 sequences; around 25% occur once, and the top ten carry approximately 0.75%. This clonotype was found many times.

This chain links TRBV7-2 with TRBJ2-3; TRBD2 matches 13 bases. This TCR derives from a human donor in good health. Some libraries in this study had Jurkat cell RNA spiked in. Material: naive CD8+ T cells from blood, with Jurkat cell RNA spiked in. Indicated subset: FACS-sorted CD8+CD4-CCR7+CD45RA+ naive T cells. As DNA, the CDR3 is TGTGCCAGCAGATTCTTCCCTCAGGGACTAGCGGGATTAGATACGCAGTATTTT. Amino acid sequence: CASRFFPQGLAGLDTQYF.